The entry that follows covers one T cell receptor (beta chain) sequence. This entry comes from a study of blood T cell repertoires in COVID-19. About the research overall: Samples of COVID-19 (acute and convalescent) were obtained from the United States, Italy and Spain. T cells, B-cell-depleted T cells, or PBMCs supplied cDNA or gDNA.

Original processing methods: Cell counts per sample came from amplifying reference gene primers. This table comes from immunoSEQ multiplex PCR, and its TCRdb copy is limited to in-frame clones, with some not included. V, J and clone size reflect that table, while D and trimming were determined from the DNA. This sample has fewer than 250,000 clones; roughly four fifths occur once, and the top ten carry about 4%. Looked up from germline, CDR1 is SGHAT and CDR2 is FQDESV (reference sequence). Trimming left V 5 bases short and J 1 base short, with 16 bases between. The length of the CDR3 is 16 residues.

The sequenced sample was peripheral blood. The chain employs TRBV11-1 and TRBJ2-3, with D possibly TRBD2 on 5 matching bases. This clonotype was obtained from a middle-aged man with acute or convalescent COVID-19. Here the CDR3 DNA reads TGTGCCAGCAGCCCCCACGAGGGCTCGGGCACAGATACGCAGTATTTT. It codes for CASSPHEGSGTDTQYF.